This TCR beta chain was obtained from a study of metastatic and nonmetastatic thyroid tumors. From the PCR reads, TCRdb re-called clones with MiXCR. The sample yields under 25,000 clones, 25% to 30% seen once. This CDR3 is built from 16 residues. From germline, CDR1 is LGHNT and CDR2 FRNRAP. Concerning this clone: The junction departs from germline at one end; a sequencing error may be responsible. The sample contains more than one DNA sequence encoding this CDR3.

No patient received treatment before thyroid surgery. The sample taken for sequencing was blood. The rearrangement uses TRBV12-5 and TRBJ2-1, with 7 bases aligning to TRBD2. This sequence was found in a female donor with papillary thyroid cancer or a benign thyroid nodule (not recorded which). Some clones in this sample may be carry-over from other donors' samples. The CDR3 loop reads CASGLTPGLVLGEQFF. In DNA, the CDR3 is TGCGCTAGTGGTTTGACCCCTGGACTAGTCCTCGGGGAGCAGTTCTTC.